This TCR beta chain was identified during a study of T cell responses to AZD1222 COVID-19 vaccine. General study points: Repertoire samples came only from after the peak T cell response. Spike-specific TCRs gained breadth and depth after people received two AZD1222 doses.

Worth noting for this clone: Its antigen is as yet unknown.

The method was immunoSEQ multiplex PCR; TCRdb's version includes in-frame clones alone and lacks a portion of them. The data show approximately 94,000 clones, approximately 91% seen once. The CDR3 loop spans 15 amino acids. V was shortened by 4 bases and J by 5 bases, with 15 bases between the two germline ends. Germline loops: CDR1 SGDLS, CDR2 YYNGEE. This rearrangement joins TRBV9 to TRBJ2-2; D is perhaps TRBD1 or TRBD2 (6 bases each). The sequenced sample was peripheral blood, obtained on day 0 of AZD1222 vaccination. This sequence was found in an adult in good health. In DNA, the CDR3 is TGTGCCAGCAGCTCCGACAGGAGGGGGACCGGGGAGCTGTTTTTT. Its translation: CASSSDRRGTGELFF.